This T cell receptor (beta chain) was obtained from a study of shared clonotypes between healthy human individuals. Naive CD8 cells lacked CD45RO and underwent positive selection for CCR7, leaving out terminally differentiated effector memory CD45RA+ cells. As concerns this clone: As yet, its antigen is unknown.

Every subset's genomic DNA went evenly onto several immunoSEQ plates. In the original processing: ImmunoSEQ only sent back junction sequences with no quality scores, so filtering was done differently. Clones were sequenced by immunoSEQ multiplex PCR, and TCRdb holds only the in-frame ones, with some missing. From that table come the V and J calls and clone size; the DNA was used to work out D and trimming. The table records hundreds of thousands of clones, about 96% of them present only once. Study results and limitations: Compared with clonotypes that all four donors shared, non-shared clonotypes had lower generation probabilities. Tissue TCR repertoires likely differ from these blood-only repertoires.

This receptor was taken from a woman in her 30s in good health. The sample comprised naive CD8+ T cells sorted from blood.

The CDR3 sequence is CASSKGMAPISYEQYF. DNA for the CDR3: TGTGCCAGCAGCAAAGGAATGGCCCCCATCTCCTACGAGCAGTACTTC. The V and J genes are TRBV21-1 and TRBJ2-7; the table gives TRBD1 as D, unverified against the DNA. TRBV21-1 is a recognized pseudogene. The CDR3 spans 16 residues.